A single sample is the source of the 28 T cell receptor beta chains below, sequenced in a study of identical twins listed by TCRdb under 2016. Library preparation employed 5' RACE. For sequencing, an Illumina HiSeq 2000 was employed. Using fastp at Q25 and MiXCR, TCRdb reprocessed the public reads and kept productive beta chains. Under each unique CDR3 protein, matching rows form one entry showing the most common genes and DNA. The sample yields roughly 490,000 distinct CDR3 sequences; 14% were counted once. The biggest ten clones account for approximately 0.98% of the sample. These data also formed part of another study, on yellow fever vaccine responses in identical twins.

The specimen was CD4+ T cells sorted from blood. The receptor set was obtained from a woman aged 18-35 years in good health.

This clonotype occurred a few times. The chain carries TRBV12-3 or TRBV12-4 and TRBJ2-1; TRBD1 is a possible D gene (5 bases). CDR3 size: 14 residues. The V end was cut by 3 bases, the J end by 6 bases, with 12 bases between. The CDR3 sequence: CASSFAQGANEQFF. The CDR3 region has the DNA TGTGCCAGCAGTTTTGCCCAGGGTGCCAATGAGCAGTTCTTC.

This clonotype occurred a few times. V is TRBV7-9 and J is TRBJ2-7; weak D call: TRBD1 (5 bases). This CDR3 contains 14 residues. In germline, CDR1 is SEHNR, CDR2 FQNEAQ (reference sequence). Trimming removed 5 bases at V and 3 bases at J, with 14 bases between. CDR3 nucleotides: TGTGCCAGCAGCGAGCAGGGCAGTTTCTACGAGCAGTACTTC. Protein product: CASSEQGSFYEQYF.

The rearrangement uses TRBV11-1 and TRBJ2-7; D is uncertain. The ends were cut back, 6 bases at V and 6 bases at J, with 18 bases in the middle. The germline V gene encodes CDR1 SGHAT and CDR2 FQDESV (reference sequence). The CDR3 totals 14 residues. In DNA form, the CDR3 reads TGTGCCAGCAGTCCCCTGCGAACGCTCGGCGAGCAGTACTTC. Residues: CASSPLRTLGEQYF.

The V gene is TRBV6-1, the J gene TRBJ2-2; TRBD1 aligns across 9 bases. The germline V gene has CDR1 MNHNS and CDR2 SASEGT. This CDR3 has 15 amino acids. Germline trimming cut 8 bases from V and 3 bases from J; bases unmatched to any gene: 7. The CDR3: CASGPGQGYTGELFF. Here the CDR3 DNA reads TGTGCCAGCGGTCCGGGACAGGGATACACCGGGGAGCTGTTTTTT.

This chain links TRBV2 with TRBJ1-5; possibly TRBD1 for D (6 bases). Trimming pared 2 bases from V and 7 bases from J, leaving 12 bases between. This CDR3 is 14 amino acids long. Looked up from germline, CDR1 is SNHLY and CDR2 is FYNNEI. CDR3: CASSENRDRQPQHF. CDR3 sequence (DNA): TGTGCCAGCAGTGAAAACAGGGACCGACAGCCCCAGCATTTT.

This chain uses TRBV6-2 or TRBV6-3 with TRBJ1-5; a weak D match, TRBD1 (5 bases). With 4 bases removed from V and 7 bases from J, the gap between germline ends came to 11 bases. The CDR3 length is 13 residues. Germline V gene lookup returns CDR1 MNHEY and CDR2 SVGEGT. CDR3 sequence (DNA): TGTGCCAGCAGTTCCTCTAAGGGGCAGCCCCAGCATTTT. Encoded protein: CASSSSKGQPQHF.

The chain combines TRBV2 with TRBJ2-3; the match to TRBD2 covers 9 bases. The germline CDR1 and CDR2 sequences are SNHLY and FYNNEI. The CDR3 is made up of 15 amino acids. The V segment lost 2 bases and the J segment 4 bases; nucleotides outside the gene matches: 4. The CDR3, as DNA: TGTGCCAGCAGTGAAAATAGCGGGGGAGCAGATACGCAGTATTTT. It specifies CASSENSGGADTQYF.

The CDR3 DNA sequence: TGCAGTGCTATCCCGACGGTCGCGAGCGGGTACGAGCAGTACTTC. This translates into CSAIPTVASGYEQYF. The rearrangement joins TRBV20-1 to TRBJ2-7, with D maybe TRBD2 (6 bases). The CDR3 runs 15 residues. The ends were cut back, 4 bases at V and 4 bases at J, with 20 bases in the middle. From germline, CDR1 is DFQATT and CDR2 SNEGSKA (reference sequence).

Written as DNA, the CDR3 is TGTGCCAGCAGCCAAGATACAGGGGGGAGAACTGAAGCTTTCTTT. This codes for CASSQDTGGRTEAFF. The chain is built from TRBV4-2 and TRBJ1-1; 8 nucleotides agree with TRBD1. The germline V gene encodes CDR1 LGHNA and CDR2 YNFKEQ. The CDR3 length is 15 residues. V dropped 0 bases and J dropped 5; count of bases not matched to a gene: 5.

The CDR3 protein is CAWIDGSGLTDTQYF. In DNA form, the CDR3 reads TGTGCCTGGATCGACGGGTCGGGACTAACAGATACGCAGTATTTT. The chain employs TRBV30 and TRBJ2-3, with 7 bases aligning to TRBD2. The CDR3 contains 15 residues. The germline gives CDR1 GTSNPN, CDR2 SVGIG (reference sequence). With V trimmed by 4 bases and J by 3 bases, 10 bases remained unmatched.

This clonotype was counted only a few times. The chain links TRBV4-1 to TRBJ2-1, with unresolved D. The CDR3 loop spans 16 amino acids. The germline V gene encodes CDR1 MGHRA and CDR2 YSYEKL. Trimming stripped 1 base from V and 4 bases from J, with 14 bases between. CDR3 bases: TGCGCCAGCAGCCAAGTCGACTTAACCGCGTACAATGAGCAGTTCTTC. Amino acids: CASSQVDLTAYNEQFF.

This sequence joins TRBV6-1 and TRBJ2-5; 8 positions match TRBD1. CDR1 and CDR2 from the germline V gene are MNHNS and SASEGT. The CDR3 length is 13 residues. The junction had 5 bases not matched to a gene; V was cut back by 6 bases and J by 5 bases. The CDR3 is CASSGQGGETQYF. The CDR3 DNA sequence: TGTGCCAGCAGCGGACAGGGCGGTGAGACCCAGTACTTC.

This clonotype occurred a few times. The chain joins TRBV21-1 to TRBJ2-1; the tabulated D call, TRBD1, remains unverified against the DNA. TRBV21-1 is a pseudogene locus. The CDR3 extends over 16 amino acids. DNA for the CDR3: TGTGCCAGCAGCAAAGTTAGCGGGGGCGAGGAGGATGAGCAGTTCTTC. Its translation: CASSKVSGGEEDEQFF.

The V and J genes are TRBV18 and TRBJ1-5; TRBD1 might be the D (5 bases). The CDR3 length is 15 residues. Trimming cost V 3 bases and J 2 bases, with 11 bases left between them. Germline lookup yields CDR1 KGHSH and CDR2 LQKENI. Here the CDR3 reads CASSPVGRGNQPQHF. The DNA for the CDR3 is TGTGCCAGCTCACCCGTGGGACGTGGCAATCAGCCCCAGCATTTT.

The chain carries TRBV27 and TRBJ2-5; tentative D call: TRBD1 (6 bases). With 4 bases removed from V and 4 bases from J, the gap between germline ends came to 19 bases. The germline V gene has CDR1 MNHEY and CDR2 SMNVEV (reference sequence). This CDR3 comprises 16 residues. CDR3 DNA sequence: TGTGCCAGCAGTTACCTGTTTGGACAGTCAGGAGAGACCCAGTACTTC. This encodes CASSYLFGQSGETQYF.

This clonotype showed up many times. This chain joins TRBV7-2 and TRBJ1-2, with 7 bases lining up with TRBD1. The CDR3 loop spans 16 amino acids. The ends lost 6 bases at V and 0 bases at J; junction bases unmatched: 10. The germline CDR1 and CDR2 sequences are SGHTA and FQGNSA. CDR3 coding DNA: TGTGCCAGCAGTCAAACACCAGGGACAGCTAACTATGGCTACACCTTC. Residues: CASSQTPGTANYGYTF.

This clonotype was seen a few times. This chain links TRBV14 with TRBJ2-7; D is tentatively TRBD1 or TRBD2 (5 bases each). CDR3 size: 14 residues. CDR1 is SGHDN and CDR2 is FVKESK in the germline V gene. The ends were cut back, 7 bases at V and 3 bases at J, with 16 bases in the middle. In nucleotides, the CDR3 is TGTGCCAGCAAAGAATCGGGACGGGACTACGAGCAGTACTTC. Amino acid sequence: CASKESGRDYEQYF. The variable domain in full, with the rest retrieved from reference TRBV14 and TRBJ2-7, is EAGVTQFPSHSVIEKGQTVTLRCDPISGHDNLYWYRRVMGKEIKFLLHFVKESKQDESGMPNNRFLAERTGGTYSTLKVQPAELEDSGVYFCASKESGRDYEQYFGPGTRLTVT.

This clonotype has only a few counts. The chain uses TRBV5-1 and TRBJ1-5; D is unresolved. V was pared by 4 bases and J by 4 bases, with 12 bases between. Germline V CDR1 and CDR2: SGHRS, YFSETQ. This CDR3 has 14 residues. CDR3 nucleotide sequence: TGCGCCAGCAGCCCAGGTGATAAGAATCAGCCCCAGCATTTT. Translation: CASSPGDKNQPQHF.

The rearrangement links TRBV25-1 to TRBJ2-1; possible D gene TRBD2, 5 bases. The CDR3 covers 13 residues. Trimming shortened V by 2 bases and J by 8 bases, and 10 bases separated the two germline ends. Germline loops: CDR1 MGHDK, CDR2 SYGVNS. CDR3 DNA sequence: TGTGCCAGCAGTGAAAGAGGGTGGCATGAGCAGTTCTTC. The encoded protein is CASSERGWHEQFF.

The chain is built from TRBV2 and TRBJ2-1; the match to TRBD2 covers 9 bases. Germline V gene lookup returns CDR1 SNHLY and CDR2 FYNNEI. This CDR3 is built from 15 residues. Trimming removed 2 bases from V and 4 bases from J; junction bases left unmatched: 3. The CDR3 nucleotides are TGTGCCAGCAGTGAAAATAGCGGGAGATACAATGAGCAGTTCTTC. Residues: CASSENSGRYNEQFF.

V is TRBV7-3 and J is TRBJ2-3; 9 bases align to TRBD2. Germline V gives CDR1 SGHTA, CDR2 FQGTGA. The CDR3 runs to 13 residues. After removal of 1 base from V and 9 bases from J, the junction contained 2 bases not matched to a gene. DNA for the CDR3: TGTGCCAGCAGCTTAAAAGCGGGGGGAACGCAGTATTTT. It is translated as CASSLKAGGTQYF. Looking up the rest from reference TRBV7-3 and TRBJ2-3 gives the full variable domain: GAGVSQTPSNKVTEKGKYVELRCDPISGHTALYWYRQSLGQGPEFLIYFQGTGAADDSGLPNDRFFAVRPEGSVSTLKIQRTERGDSAVYLCASSLKAGGTQYFGPGTRLTVL.

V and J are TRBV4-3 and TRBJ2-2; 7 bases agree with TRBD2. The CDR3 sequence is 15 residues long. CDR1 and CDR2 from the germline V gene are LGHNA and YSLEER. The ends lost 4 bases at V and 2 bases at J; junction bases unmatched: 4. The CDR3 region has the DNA TGCGCCAGCAGCCCAACTAGCGCCAACACCGGGGAGCTGTTTTTT. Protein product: CASSPTSANTGELFF.

DNA of the CDR3: TGTGCCAGCAGCCAAGGGGCTAGCGGGGGGGCGAACACCGGGGAGCTGTTTTTT. Protein product: CASSQGASGGANTGELFF. The rearrangement uses TRBV3-1 and TRBJ2-2; 12 nucleotides align to TRBD2. This CDR3 has 18 amino acids. Trimming cost V 1 base and J 0 bases; bases outside gene matches: 3. CDR1 is LGHDT and CDR2 is YNNKEL in the germline V gene (reference sequence).

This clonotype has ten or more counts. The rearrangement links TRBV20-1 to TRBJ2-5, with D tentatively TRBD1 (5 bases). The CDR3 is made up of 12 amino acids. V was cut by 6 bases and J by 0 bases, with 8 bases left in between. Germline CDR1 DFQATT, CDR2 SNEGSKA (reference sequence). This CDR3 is CSARGNQETQYF. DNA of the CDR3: TGCAGTGCAAGGGGTAACCAAGAGACCCAGTACTTC.

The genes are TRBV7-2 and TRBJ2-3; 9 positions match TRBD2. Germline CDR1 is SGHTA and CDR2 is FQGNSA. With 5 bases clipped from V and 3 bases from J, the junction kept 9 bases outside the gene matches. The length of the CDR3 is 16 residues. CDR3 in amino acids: CASSLQGTSKTDTQYF. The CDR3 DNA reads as TGTGCCAGCAGCCTCCAAGGGACTAGCAAGACAGATACGCAGTATTTT.

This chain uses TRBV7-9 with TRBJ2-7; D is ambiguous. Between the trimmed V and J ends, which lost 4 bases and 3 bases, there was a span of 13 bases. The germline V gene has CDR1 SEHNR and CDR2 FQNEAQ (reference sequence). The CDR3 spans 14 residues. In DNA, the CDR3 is TGTGCCAGCAGCTCACGGCGTGGTGTCTACGAGCAGTACTTC. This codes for CASSSRRGVYEQYF.

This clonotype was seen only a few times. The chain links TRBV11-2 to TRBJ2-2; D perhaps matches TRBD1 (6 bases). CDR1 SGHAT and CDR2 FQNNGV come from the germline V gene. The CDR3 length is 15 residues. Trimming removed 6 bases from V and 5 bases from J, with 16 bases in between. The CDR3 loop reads CASRSQGFETGELFF. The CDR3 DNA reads TGTGCCAGCAGATCACAGGGCTTTGAAACCGGGGAGCTGTTTTTT.

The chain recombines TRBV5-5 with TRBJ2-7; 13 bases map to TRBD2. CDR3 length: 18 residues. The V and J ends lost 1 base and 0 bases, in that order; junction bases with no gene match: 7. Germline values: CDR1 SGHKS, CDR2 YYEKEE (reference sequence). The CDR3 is CASSLYGTSGVSSYEQYF. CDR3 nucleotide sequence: TGTGCCAGCAGCTTGTATGGGACTAGCGGGGTCAGCTCCTACGAGCAGTACTTC.